Included here is one T cell receptor (beta chain) sequence, with context. Its target is not known. These data are taken from a study of PD-L1 blockade in urothelial cancer. At the level of the study: From 2014, patients received atezolizumab, given as 1,200 mg intravenously every 3 weeks. Males with urothelial cancer arising in the bladder constituted about nine tenths of the roughly 30 patients.

The repertoire was sequenced with immunoSEQ multiplex PCR; TCRdb's copy has only in-frame clones and lacks some. The table has more than 90,000 clones, under 95% seen once. V was trimmed by 2 bases and J by 3 bases, leaving 11 bases between them. The CDR3 spans 14 residues. Germline lookup yields CDR1 SGHVS and CDR2 FQNEAQ. General observations from the study: Lower than median blood TCR clonality before treatment predicted better survival.

The time point is: peripheral blood 6 weeks after treatment start. Every patient provided from 1 to 8 samples, collected pretreatment and on-treatment. Specimen: PBMCs, collected around atezolizumab (anti-PD-L1) treatment. The receptor's source is a man aged 55-75 years with urothelial cancer. The chain couples TRBV7-8 to TRBJ2-7, with D perhaps TRBD1 (5 bases). The CDR3: CASSLRGGHYEQYF. CDR3 nucleotides: TGTGCCAGCAGCTTAAGGGGTGGGCACTACGAGCAGTACTTC.